A single sample gave rise to the 8 T cell receptor beta chains below, sequenced in a study of blood T cell repertoires in COVID-19. Sequenced by immunoSEQ multiplex PCR; TCRdb stores in-frame clones only, minus some. This table has approximately 490,000 clones, roughly nine tenths appearing once. Sequencing was done on a sample of PBMCs or T cells enriched from blood (not recorded which). Every receptor here comes from a woman aged 55-69 years who had recovered from COVID-19.

The rearrangement uses TRBV20-1 and TRBJ2-2, with D tentatively TRBD2 (5 bases). The CDR3 is 10 amino acids. Germline loops: CDR1 DFQATT, CDR2 SNEGSKA (reference sequence). In DNA form, the CDR3 reads TGCCTGACCTCGGGGAGGGAGCTGTTTTTT. Protein: CLTSGRELFF.

In DNA form, the CDR3 reads TGTGCCAGCAGCCACGGGGGTAATTCACCCCTCCACTTT. Translated, it gives CASSHGGNSPLHF. The V call is TRBV3-1 (or the pseudogene TRBV3-2), the J call TRBJ1-6; the D gene is possibly TRBD1 (5 bases). Germline V lookup: CDR1 LGHDT, CDR2 YNNKEL (reference sequence). The CDR3 extends over 13 amino acids. V was trimmed by 3 bases and J by 6 bases, leaving 6 bases between them.

The CDR3 DNA is TGTGCCAGTAGTACTATAGCGGGGGGGTACATTCAGTACTTC. Residues: CASSTIAGGYIQYF. This sequence joins TRBV19 and TRBJ2-4; 11 bases are shared with TRBD2. The germline V gene has CDR1 LNHDA and CDR2 SQIVND (reference sequence). This CDR3 has 14 residues. V lost 4 bases to trimming and J lost 8 bases; unmatched junction nucleotides: 4.

The genes are TRBV5-1 and TRBJ1-2, with 8 bases identical to TRBD1. The CDR3 sequence is 14 residues long. Germline-derived CDR1 and CDR2 are SGHRS and YFSETQ. V was pared by 4 bases and J by 6 bases, with 8 bases of the junction left unmatched. As DNA, the CDR3 is TGCGCCAGCAGCACCGGGCAGGGGGCGGATGGCTACACCTTC. Residues: CASSTGQGADGYTF. The variable domain in full, with the rest retrieved from reference TRBV5-1 and TRBJ1-2, is KAGVTQTPRYLIKTRGQQVTLSCSPISGHRSVSWYQQTPGQGLQFLFEYFSETQRNKGNFPGRFSGRQFSNSRSEMNVSTLELGDSALYLCASSTGQGADGYTFGSGTRLTVV.

V is TRBV19 and J is TRBJ1-1, with D maybe TRBD1 (5 bases). CDR1 is LNHDA, CDR2 SQIVND, per germline (reference sequence). Trimming took off 6 bases at V and 2 bases at J, with 13 bases between the two ends. The CDR3 totals 14 residues. The CDR3 here is CASRQPRGNTEAFF. The CDR3 nucleotides read TGTGCCAGTAGGCAGCCAAGGGGCAACACTGAAGCTTTCTTT.

The chain is built from TRBV19 and TRBJ2-4, with D maybe TRBD2 (6 bases). There are 15 residues in the CDR3. The ends were cut back, 2 bases at V and 7 bases at J, with 15 bases in the middle. Germline V gene data show CDR1 as LNHDA and CDR2 as SQIVND (reference sequence). Here the CDR3 DNA reads TGTGCCAGTAGTATAACAGTTACGGGGAGGAACATTCAGTACTTC. Residues: CASSITVTGRNIQYF.

Concerning this clone: Within the sample, other DNA sequences also encode this same CDR3. The chain employs TRBV30 and TRBJ1-2; 8 nucleotides line up with TRBD1. This CDR3 has 11 amino acids. Per the germline V gene, CDR1 is GTSNPN and CDR2 is SVGIG (reference sequence). V lost 3 bases to trimming and J lost 8 bases; unmatched junction nucleotides: 2. CDR3: CAWRTGVGYTF. In DNA form, the CDR3 reads TGTGCCTGGAGGACAGGGGTCGGCTACACCTTC. Looking up the rest from reference TRBV30 and TRBJ1-2 gives the full variable domain: SQTIHQWPATLVQPVGSPLSLECTVEGTSNPNLYWYRQAAGRGLQLLFYSVGIGQISSEVPQNLSASRPQDRQFILSSKKLLLSDSGFYLCAWRTGVGYTFGSGTRLTVV.

This chain uses TRBV19 with TRBJ2-3, with TRBD1 identical over 10 bases. J was trimmed by 2 bases and V by 9 bases; bases with no gene match: 5. Germline assignment: CDR1 LNHDA and CDR2 SQIVND (reference sequence). This CDR3 spans 14 amino acids. The CDR3 is CASEGQGYTDTQYF. CDR3 DNA: TGTGCCAGCGAGGGACAGGGGTACACAGATACGCAGTATTTT.